This T cell receptor beta chain stems from a study of metastatic and nonmetastatic thyroid tumors. With 2 bases removed from V and 3 bases from J, the gap between germline ends came to 4 bases. The CDR3 covers 13 residues. Germline-derived CDR1 and CDR2 are MNHEY and SVGEGT. TCRdb re-clonotyped the PCR reads via MiXCR. Of under 9,000 clones in the sample, just under 30% were seen once. No patient received treatment before thyroid surgery. The TCR was taken from a female donor with papillary thyroid cancer or a benign thyroid nodule (not recorded which). Some clones in this sample may be carry-over from other donors' samples. V gene TRBV6-2 or TRBV6-3 combines with J gene TRBJ2-2; unclear D gene. The sample comprised tumor tissue. CDR3 amino acids: CASSYRDTGELFF. The CDR3, as DNA: TGTGCCAGCAGTTACAGGGACACCGGGGAGCTGTTTTTT.